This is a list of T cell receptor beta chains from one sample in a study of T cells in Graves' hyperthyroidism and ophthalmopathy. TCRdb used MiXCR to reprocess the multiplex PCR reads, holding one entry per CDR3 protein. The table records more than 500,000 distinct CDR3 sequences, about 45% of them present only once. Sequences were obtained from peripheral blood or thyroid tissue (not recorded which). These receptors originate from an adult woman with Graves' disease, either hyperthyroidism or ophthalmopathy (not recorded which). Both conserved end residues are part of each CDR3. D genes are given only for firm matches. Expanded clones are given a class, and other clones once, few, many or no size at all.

CDR3aa: CASMGLRRNSPLHF
CDR3nt: TGTGCCAGCATGGGACTACGGCGTAATTCACCCCTCCACTTT
d_gene: .
v_gene: TRBV27
j_gene: TRBJ1-6
abundance: many

CDR3aa: CASRRTGTLGREQFF
CDR3nt: TGTGCCAGCAGGAGGACCGGGACATTGGGCCGTGAGCAGTTCTTC
d_gene: .
v_gene: TRBV7-9
j_gene: TRBJ2-1
abundance: .

CDR3aa: CASSTYELKGETQYF
CDR3nt: TGTGCCAGCAGTACATATGAGTTAAAGGGAGAGACCCAGTACTTC
d_gene: .
v_gene: TRBV2
j_gene: TRBJ2-5
abundance: many

CDR3aa: CASRYDRSGAGELFF
CDR3nt: TGCGCCAGCAGATATGACAGGTCCGGGGCCGGGGAGCTGTTTTTT
d_gene: .
v_gene: TRBV5-1
j_gene: TRBJ2-2
abundance: .

CDR3aa: CASVVADRGYGEQYF
CDR3nt: TGTGCCAGCGTTGTCGCGGACAGGGGTTACGGCGAGCAGTACTTC
d_gene: TRBD1
v_gene: TRBV2
j_gene: TRBJ2-7
abundance: .

CDR3aa: CASSESVYPTDSPLHF
CDR3nt: TGTGCCAGCAGTGAATCTGTATACCCGACCGATTCACCCCTCCACTTT
d_gene: .
v_gene: TRBV25-1
j_gene: TRBJ1-6
abundance: .

CDR3aa: CASSQDGFSYTEAFF
CDR3nt: TGTGCCAGCAGCCAAGATGGATTCTCCTACACTGAAGCTTTCTTT
d_gene: .
v_gene: TRBV14
j_gene: TRBJ1-1
abundance: many

CDR3aa: CASTPYRGQDRLGYTF
CDR3nt: TGTGCCAGCACCCCTTATCGGGGACAGGACAGGCTCGGCTACACCTTC
d_gene: TRBD1
v_gene: TRBV7-8
j_gene: TRBJ1-2
abundance: .

CDR3aa: CASSAVGTGSGYTF
CDR3nt: TGTGCCAGCAGTGCTGTAGGGACTGGCAGTGGCTACACCTTC
d_gene: .
v_gene: TRBV7-6
j_gene: TRBJ1-2
abundance: once

CDR3aa: CASSLIVGWVRSSGANVLTF
CDR3nt: TGTGCCAGCAGCTTAATCGTGGGGTGGGTCCGGAGCTCTGGGGCCAACGTCCTGACTTTC
d_gene: .
v_gene: TRBV7-3
j_gene: TRBJ2-6
abundance: .

CDR3aa: CASRLVPGGEQYF
CDR3nt: TGTGCCAGCAGGCTCGTCCCGGGGGGCGAGCAGTACTTC
d_gene: TRBD2
v_gene: TRBV6-5
j_gene: TRBJ2-7
abundance: .

CDR3aa: CASSLDHRVSYEQYF
CDR3nt: TGTGCCAGCAGCTTAGATCACAGGGTTTCCTACGAGCAGTACTTC
d_gene: .
v_gene: TRBV7-8
j_gene: TRBJ2-7
abundance: .

CDR3aa: CASSLTTRPETQYF
CDR3nt: TGTGCCAGCAGCTTAACCACGCGTCCGGAGACCCAGTACTTC
d_gene: .
v_gene: TRBV11-2
j_gene: TRBJ2-5
abundance: many

CDR3aa: CASSARRDEQYF
CDR3nt: TGTGCCAGCTCAGCCCGCCGGGACGAGCAGTACTTC
d_gene: .
v_gene: TRBV18
j_gene: TRBJ2-7
abundance: few

CDR3aa: CASRQQGYTEAFF
CDR3nt: TGTGCCAGCAGGCAACAGGGGTACACTGAAGCTTTCTTT
d_gene: TRBD1
v_gene: TRBV25-1
j_gene: TRBJ1-1
abundance: .

CDR3aa: CAWSPLWDSKLFF
CDR3nt: .
d_gene: .
v_gene: TRBV30
j_gene: TRBJ1-4
abundance: .

CDR3aa: CASSWDKYEQYF
CDR3nt: TGTGCCAGCAGCTGGGACAAGTACGAGCAGTACTTC
d_gene: .
v_gene: TRBV5-6
j_gene: TRBJ2-7
abundance: many

CDR3aa: CASSLQGQSPLHF
CDR3nt: TGTGCCAGCAGCTTACAGGGGCAATCACCCCTCCACTTT
d_gene: .
v_gene: TRBV7-2
j_gene: TRBJ1-6
abundance: .

CDR3aa: CASSVAPQGGGYTF
CDR3nt: TGTGCCAGCAGCGTAGCCCCACAGGGAGGAGGCTACACCTTC
d_gene: .
v_gene: TRBV9
j_gene: TRBJ1-2
abundance: many

CDR3aa: CASSMSGGTF
CDR3nt: TGTGCCAGCAGCATGAGCGGAGGGACTTTC
d_gene: .
v_gene: TRBV9
j_gene: TRBJ2-6
abundance: .

CDR3aa: CASSQAWDYEQYF
CDR3nt: TGTGCCAGCAGCCAAGCATGGGATTACGAGCAGTACTTC
d_gene: .
v_gene: TRBV3-1
j_gene: TRBJ2-7
abundance: many

CDR3aa: CASSQDMGLWEKLFF
CDR3nt: TGCGCCAGCAGCCAAGATATGGGACTCTGGGAAAAACTGTTTTTT
d_gene: .
v_gene: TRBV4-1
j_gene: TRBJ1-4
abundance: few

CDR3aa: CASSLAGQGYYEQYF
CDR3nt: TGTGCCAGCAGCCTAGCAGGACAGGGGTACTACGAGCAGTACTTC
d_gene: TRBD1
v_gene: TRBV6-4
j_gene: TRBJ2-7
abundance: few

CDR3aa: CASSQEVRGNGSPLHF
CDR3nt: TGTGCCAGCAGCCAAGAGGTCAGGGGGAACGGTTCACCCCTCCACTTT
d_gene: TRBD1
v_gene: TRBV4-2
j_gene: TRBJ1-6
abundance: many

CDR3aa: CASSLKVWGTQYF
CDR3nt: TGTGCCAGCAGTTTAAAGGTTTGGGGGACCCAGTACTTC
d_gene: .
v_gene: TRBV27
j_gene: TRBJ2-5
abundance: many

CDR3aa: CASSLRTWGQDGGTEAFF
CDR3nt: TGTGCCAGCAGCTTACGGACATGGGGCCAAGATGGGGGCACTGAAGCTTTCTTT
d_gene: .
v_gene: TRBV7-3
j_gene: TRBJ1-1
abundance: once

CDR3aa: CASSPLGGYNQPQHF
CDR3nt: TGTGCCAGCAGCCCCCTGGGAGGATACAATCAGCCCCAGCATTTT
d_gene: .
v_gene: TRBV28
j_gene: TRBJ1-5
abundance: many

CDR3aa: CAISDPGGVEDGYTF
CDR3nt: TGTGCCATCAGTGACCCCGGGGGAGTGGAAGATGGCTACACCTTC
d_gene: .
v_gene: TRBV6-5
j_gene: TRBJ1-2
abundance: .

CDR3aa: CARGLAAYEQYF
CDR3nt: TGTGCTAGAGGCCTCGCAGCTTACGAGCAGTACTTC
d_gene: .
v_gene: TRBV14
j_gene: TRBJ2-7
abundance: .

CDR3aa: CASGTGRNSYEQYF
CDR3nt: TGTGCCAGCGGTACCGGGCGCAACTCCTACGAGCAGTACTTC
d_gene: .
v_gene: TRBV28
j_gene: TRBJ2-7
abundance: many

CDR3aa: CASSTRQGGFYNSPLHF
CDR3nt: TGCGCCAGCAGCACACGACAGGGTGGGTTCTATAATTCACCCCTCCACTTT
d_gene: TRBD1
v_gene: TRBV5-1
j_gene: TRBJ1-6
abundance: many

CDR3aa: CASSWTPVWELSETQYF
CDR3nt: TGTGCCAGCAGCTGGACGCCGGTGTGGGAGCTTTCCGAGACCCAGTACTTC
d_gene: .
v_gene: TRBV7-9
j_gene: TRBJ2-5
abundance: once

CDR3aa: CAWSAETGYNYGYTF
CDR3nt: TGTGCCTGGAGTGCCGAGACAGGGTATAACTATGGCTACACCTTC
d_gene: TRBD1
v_gene: TRBV30
j_gene: TRBJ1-2
abundance: few